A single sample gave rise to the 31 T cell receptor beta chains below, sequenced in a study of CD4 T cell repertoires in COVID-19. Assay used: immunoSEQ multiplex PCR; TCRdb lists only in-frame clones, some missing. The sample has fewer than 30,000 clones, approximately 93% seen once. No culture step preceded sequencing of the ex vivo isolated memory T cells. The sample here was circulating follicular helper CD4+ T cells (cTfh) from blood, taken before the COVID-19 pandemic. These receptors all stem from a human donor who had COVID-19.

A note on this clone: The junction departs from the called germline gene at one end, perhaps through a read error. The CDR3 DNA is TGTGCCAGCAGTTTGGCCTCAGGAACTAATGAAAAACTGTTTTTT. Protein sequence: CASSLASGTNEKLFF. The J gene is TRBJ1-4, the V gene TRBV5-6; D remains unclear. Per the germline V gene, CDR1 is SGHDT and CDR2 is YYEEEE. The CDR3 sequence is 15 residues long.

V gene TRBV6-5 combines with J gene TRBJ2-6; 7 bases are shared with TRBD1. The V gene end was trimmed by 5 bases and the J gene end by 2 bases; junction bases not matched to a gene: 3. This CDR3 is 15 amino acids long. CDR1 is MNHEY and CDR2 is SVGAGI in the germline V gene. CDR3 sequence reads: CASSITGAGANVLTF. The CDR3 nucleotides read TGTGCCAGCAGTATAACAGGGGCTGGGGCCAACGTCCTGACTTTC.

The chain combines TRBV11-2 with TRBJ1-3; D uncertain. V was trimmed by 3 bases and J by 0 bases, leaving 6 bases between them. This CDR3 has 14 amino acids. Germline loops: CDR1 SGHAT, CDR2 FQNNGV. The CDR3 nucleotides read TGTGCCAGCAGCTTTTCCGTCTCTGGAAACACCATATATTTT. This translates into CASSFSVSGNTIYF.

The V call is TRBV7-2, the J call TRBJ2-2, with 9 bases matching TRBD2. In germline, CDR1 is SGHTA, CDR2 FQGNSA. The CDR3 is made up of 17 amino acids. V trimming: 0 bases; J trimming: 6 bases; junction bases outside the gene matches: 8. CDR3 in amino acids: CASSLAPSGIMAGELFF. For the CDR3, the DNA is TGTGCCAGCAGCTTAGCCCCTAGCGGGATCATGGCCGGGGAGCTGTTTTTT.

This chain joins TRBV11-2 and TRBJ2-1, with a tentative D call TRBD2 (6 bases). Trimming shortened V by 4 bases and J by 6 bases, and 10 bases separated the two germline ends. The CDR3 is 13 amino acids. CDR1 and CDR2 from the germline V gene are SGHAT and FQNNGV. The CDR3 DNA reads TGTGCCAGCAGCTCGACTAGTTTCAATGAGCAGTTCTTC. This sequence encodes CASSSTSFNEQFF.

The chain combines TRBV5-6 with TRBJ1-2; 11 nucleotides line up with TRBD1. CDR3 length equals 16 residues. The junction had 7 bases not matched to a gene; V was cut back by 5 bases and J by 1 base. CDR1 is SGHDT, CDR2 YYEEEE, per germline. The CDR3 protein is CASRFGQGASNYGYTF. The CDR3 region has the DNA TGTGCCAGCAGATTCGGACAGGGGGCGAGTAACTATGGCTACACCTTC. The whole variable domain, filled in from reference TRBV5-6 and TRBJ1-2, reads DAGVTQSPTHLIKTRGQQVTLRCSPKSGHDTVSWYQQALGQGPQFIFQYYEEEERQRGNFPDRFSGHQFPNYSSELNVNALLLGDSALYLCASRFGQGASNYGYTFGSGTRLTVV.

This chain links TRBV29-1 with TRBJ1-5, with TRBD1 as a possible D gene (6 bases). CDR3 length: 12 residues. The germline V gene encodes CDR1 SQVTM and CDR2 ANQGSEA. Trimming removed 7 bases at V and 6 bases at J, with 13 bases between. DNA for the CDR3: TGCAGCGCTGGAGGGGGGGGTCAGCCCCAGCATTTT. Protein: CSAGGGGQPQHF.

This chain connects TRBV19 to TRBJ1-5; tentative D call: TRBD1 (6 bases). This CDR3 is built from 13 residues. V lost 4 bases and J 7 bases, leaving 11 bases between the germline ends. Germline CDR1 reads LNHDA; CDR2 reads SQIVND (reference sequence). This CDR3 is CASSNPDSQPQHF. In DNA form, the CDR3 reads TGTGCCAGTAGTAACCCGGACAGCCAGCCCCAGCATTTT.

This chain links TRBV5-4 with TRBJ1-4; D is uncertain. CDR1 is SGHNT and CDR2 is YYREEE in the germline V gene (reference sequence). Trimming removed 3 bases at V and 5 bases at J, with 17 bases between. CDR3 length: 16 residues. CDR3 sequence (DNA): TGTGCCAGCAGCTCAGAACACGGAGGAACAAATGAAAAACTGTTTTTT. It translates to CASSSEHGGTNEKLFF.

CDR3 sequence (DNA): TGTGCCAGCTCATCCTCCGGGACAGGGAAAGGTTCACCCCTCCACTTT. Its protein is CASSSSGTGKGSPLHF. The rearrangement links TRBV18 to TRBJ1-6; 9 bases align to TRBD1. This CDR3 is built from 16 residues. Germline V CDR1 and CDR2: KGHSH, LQKENI. J was trimmed by 9 bases and V by 5 bases; bases with no gene match: 11.

Here the CDR3 reads CASSYRSAGARELFF. Here the CDR3 DNA reads TGTGCCAGCAGTTACCGATCAGCGGGAGCACGGGAGCTGTTTTTT. The V and J genes are TRBV6-5 and TRBJ2-2; 8 positions match TRBD2. The CDR3 runs to 15 residues. Germline trimming cut 2 bases from V and 9 bases from J; bases unmatched to any gene: 8. Germline V CDR1 and CDR2: MNHEY, SVGAGI.

CDR3 nucleotides: TGTGCCAGCAGAACCTCGGGGGGGATTGTGCCCCTCCACTTT. It specifies CASRTSGGIVPLHF. The chain joins TRBV6-5 to TRBJ1-6; TRBD1 might be the D (5 bases). Germline assignment: CDR1 MNHEY and CDR2 SVGAGI. V lost 6 bases, J lost 13 bases, and 19 bases lay in between. CDR3 length: 14 amino acids.

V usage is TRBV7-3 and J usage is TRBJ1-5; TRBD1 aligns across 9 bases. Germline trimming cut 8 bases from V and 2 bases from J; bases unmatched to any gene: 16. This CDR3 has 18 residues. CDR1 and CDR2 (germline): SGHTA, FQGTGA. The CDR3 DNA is TGTGCCAGCGGATGTCCGGGACAGGGCTTTACTTGCAATCAGCCCCAGCATTTT. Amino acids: CASGCPGQGFTCNQPQHF.

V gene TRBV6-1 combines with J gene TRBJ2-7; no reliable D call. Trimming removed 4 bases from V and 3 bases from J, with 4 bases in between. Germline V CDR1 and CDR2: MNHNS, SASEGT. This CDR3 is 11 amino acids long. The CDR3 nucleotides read TGTGCCAGCAGTGTCATCTACGAGCAGTACTTC. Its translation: CASSVIYEQYF.

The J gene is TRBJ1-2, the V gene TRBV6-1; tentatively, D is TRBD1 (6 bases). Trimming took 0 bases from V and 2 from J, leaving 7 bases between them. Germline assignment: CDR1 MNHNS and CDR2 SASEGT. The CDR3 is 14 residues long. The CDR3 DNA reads TGTGCCAGCAGTGAAGCAGGGACAAACTATGGCTACACCTTC. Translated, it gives CASSEAGTNYGYTF.

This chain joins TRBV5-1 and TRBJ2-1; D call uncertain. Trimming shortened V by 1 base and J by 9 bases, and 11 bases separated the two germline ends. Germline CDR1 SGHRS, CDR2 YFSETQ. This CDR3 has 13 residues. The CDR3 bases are TGCGCCAGCAGCTTGCGGTCTCCCGGTGAGCAGTTCTTC. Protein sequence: CASSLRSPGEQFF.

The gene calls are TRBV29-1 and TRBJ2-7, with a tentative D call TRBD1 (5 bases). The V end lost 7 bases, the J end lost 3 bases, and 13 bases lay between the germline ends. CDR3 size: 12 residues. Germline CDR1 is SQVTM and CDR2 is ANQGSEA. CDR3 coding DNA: TGCAGCGCCCAGGGTTGGGGCTACGAGCAGTACTTC. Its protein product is CSAQGWGYEQYF.

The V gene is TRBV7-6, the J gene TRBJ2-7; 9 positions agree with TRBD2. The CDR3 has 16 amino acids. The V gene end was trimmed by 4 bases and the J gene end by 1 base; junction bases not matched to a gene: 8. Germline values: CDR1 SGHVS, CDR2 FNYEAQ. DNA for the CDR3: TGTGCCAGCAGCTCCTTAGCGGGAGTTGGATCCTACGAGCAGTACTTC. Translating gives CASSSLAGVGSYEQYF.

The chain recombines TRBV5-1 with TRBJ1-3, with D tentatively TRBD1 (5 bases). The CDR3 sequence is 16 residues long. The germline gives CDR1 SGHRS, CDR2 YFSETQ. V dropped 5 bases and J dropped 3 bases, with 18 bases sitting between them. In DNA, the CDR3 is TGCGCCAGCAGTTATGGGGCCAGTGATGTTGGAAACACCATATATTTT. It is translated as CASSYGASDVGNTIYF.

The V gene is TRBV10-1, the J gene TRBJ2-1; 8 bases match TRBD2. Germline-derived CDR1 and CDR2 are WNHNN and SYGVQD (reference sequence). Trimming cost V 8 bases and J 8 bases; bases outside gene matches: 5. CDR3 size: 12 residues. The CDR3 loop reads CASGPSGYEQFF. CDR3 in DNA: TGCGCCAGCGGGCCTAGCGGGTATGAGCAGTTCTTC.

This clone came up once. The DNA of the CDR3 is TGCGCCAGCAGCCTAACGGCAGGGTACAATGAGCAGTTCTTC. Protein product: CASSLTAGYNEQFF. J is TRBJ2-1 and V is TRBV4-1; a possible D gene is TRBD1 (5 bases). Germline V CDR1 and CDR2: MGHRA, YSYEKL. This CDR3 is built from 14 residues. V shed 4 bases and J shed 4 bases, with 11 bases lying between them.

This CDR3 reads CASSYSAGNNEKLFF. As DNA, the CDR3 is TGTGCCAGCAGTTACTCCGCAGGAAATAATGAAAAACTGTTTTTT. The V and J genes are TRBV6-5 and TRBJ1-4; D not certain. The CDR3 spans 15 residues. CDR1 is MNHEY, CDR2 SVGAGI, per germline. V was pared by 0 bases and J by 4 bases, with 9 bases between.

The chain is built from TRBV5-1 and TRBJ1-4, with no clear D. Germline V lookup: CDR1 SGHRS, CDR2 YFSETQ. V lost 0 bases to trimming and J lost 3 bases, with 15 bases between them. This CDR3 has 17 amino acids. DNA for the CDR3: TGCGCCAGCAGCTTGGATGGAGGGCGTCCTCCTAATGAAAAACTGTTTTTT. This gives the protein CASSLDGGRPPNEKLFF.

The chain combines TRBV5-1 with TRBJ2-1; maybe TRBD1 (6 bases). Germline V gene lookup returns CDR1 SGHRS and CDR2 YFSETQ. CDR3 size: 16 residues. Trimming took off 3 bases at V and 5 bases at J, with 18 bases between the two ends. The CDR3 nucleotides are TGCGCCAGCAGCTCCGGACAGCCCTACGTGCACAATGAGCAGTTCTTC. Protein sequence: CASSSGQPYVHNEQFF. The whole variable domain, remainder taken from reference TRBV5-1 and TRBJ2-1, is KAGVTQTPRYLIKTRGQQVTLSCSPISGHRSVSWYQQTPGQGLQFLFEYFSETQRNKGNFPGRFSGRQFSNSRSEMNVSTLELGDSALYLCASSSGQPYVHNEQFFGPGTRLTVL.

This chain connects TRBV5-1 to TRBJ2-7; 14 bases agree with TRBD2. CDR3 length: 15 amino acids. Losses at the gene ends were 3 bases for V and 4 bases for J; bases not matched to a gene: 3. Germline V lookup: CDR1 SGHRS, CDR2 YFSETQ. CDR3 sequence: CASSSTSGGAYEQYF. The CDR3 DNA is TGCGCCAGCAGCTCGACTAGCGGGGGGGCGTACGAGCAGTACTTC.

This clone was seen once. The CDR3 here is CASSGRWESEKLFF. CDR3 coding DNA: TGTGCCAGCAGCGGTAGATGGGAGTCTGAAAAACTGTTTTTT. This chain joins TRBV6-5 and TRBJ1-4; D uncertain. From germline, CDR1 is MNHEY and CDR2 SVGAGI. The CDR3 contains 14 residues. V was clipped by 6 bases and J by 7 bases, with 15 bases between them.

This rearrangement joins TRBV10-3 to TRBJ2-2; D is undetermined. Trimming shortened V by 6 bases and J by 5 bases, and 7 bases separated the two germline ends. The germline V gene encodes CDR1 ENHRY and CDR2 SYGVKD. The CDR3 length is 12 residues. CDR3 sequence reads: CAIRPGTGELFF. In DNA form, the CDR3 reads TGTGCCATCAGACCCGGGACCGGGGAGCTGTTTTTT.

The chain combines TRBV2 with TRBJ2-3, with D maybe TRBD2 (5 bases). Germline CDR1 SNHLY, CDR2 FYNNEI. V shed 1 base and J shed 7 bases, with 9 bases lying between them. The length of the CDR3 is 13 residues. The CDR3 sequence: CASSEGGRHTQYF. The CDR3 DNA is TGTGCCAGCAGTGAAGGAGGGAGACATACGCAGTATTTT. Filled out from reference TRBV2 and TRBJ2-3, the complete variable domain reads EPEVTQTPSHQVTQMGQEVILRCVPISNHLYFYWYRQILGQKVEFLVSFYNNEISEKSEIFDDQFSVERPDGSNFTLKIRSTKLEDSAMYFCASSEGGRHTQYFGPGTRLTVL.

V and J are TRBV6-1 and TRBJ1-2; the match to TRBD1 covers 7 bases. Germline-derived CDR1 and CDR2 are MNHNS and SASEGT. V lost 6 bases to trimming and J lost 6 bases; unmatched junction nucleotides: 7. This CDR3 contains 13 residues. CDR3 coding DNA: TGTGCCAGCAGACAAGACAGGGAGAATGGCTACACCTTC. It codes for CASRQDRENGYTF.

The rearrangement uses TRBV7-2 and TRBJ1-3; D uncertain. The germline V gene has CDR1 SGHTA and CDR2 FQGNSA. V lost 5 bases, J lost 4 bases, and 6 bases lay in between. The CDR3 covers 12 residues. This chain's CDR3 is CASSTQGNTIYF. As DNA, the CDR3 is TGTGCCAGCAGCACACAGGGAAACACCATATATTTT.

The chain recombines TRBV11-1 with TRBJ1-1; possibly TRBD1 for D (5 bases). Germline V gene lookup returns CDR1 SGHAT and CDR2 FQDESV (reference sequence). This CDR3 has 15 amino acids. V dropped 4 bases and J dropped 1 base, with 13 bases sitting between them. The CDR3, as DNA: TGTGCCAGCAGCTGGGTAGGGGCCGGGAACACTGAAGCTTTCTTT. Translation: CASSWVGAGNTEAFF.